One sample yielded the 28 T cell receptor beta chains listed below, sequenced in a study of CXCR3-negative and CXCR3-positive naive CD8 T cells. General observations from the study: Hydrophobicity of TRB CDR3s was greater in CXCR3-positive naive cells than in CXCR3-negative naive cells.

These receptors' antigens are unknown. The TRB cDNA libraries were prepared by 5' RACE with UMI labels. TCRdb reworked the 5' RACE reads into one entry per CDR3 protein, no DNA. The table for this sample gives about 98,000 distinct CDR3 sequences. The specimen was naive CXCR3+ CD8+ T cells from blood. Subset: CD45RO-CCR7+CD27+CD95- naive CD8+ T cells expressing CXCR3 (TNR3+). These receptors came from a human donor in good health. Some clones in this sample may be carry-over from other donors' samples.

This chain uses TRBV19 with TRBJ2-7; TCRdb indicates TRBD1, and absent DNA this call remains unverified. This CDR3 region has 15 residues. Germline V gene data show CDR1 as LNHDA and CDR2 as SQIVND (reference sequence). CDR3 sequence reads: CASSMGQGVLYEQYF. Using reference TRBV19 and TRBJ2-7 for the parts outside the CDR3, the full variable domain is DGGITQSPKYLFRKEGQNVTLSCEQNLNHDAMYWYRQDPGQGLRLIYYSQIVNDFQKGDIAEGYSVSREKKESFPLTVTSAQKNPTAFYLCASSMGQGVLYEQYFGPGTRLTVT.

V is TRBV12-3 or TRBV12-4 and J is TRBJ2-5; TCRdb gives TRBD1 as the D gene, but with no DNA this cannot be confirmed. CDR3 size: 13 residues. The CDR3: CASRGATQETQYF.

This chain links TRBV12-3 or TRBV12-4 with TRBJ2-2; TCRdb selects TRBD1, and the lack of DNA leaves this call unchecked. The CDR3 runs to 15 residues. CDR3 loop: CASSPQGWDTGELFF.

The chain carries TRBV5-4 and TRBJ2-1; without DNA, the TCRdb call of TRBD1 cannot be checked. The germline V gene encodes CDR1 SGHNT and CDR2 YYREEE (reference sequence). The CDR3 covers 14 residues. CDR3 amino acids: CASSLGTGDNEQFF.

This chain connects TRBV29-1 to TRBJ1-3. The CDR3 contains 15 residues. The germline gives CDR1 SQVTM, CDR2 ANQGSEA. CDR3 amino acids: CSVEDSGSWGNTIYF.

The rearrangement joins TRBV29-1 to TRBJ1-4. The CDR3 length is 11 residues. Germline V gene sequence: CDR1 SQVTM, CDR2 ANQGSEA. The CDR3 here is CSVGGSGKLFF. The whole variable domain, filled in from reference TRBV29-1 and TRBJ1-4, reads SAVISQKPSRDICQRGTSLTIQCQVDSQVTMMFWYRQQPGQSLTLIATANQGSEATYESGFVIDKFPISRPNLTFSTLTVSNMSPEDSSIYLCSVGGSGKLFFGSGTQLSVL.

The chain joins TRBV5-1 to TRBJ2-1; the D gene TCRdb calls, TRBD2, cannot be checked with no DNA. The CDR3 is 15 amino acids. Germline CDR1 SGHRS, CDR2 YFSETQ. The CDR3 sequence: CASSFFGGGPNEQFF.

This chain joins TRBV29-1 and TRBJ2-7; no DNA is available, so the TRBD1 call from TCRdb remains unchecked. CDR1 SQVTM and CDR2 ANQGSEA come from the germline V gene. This CDR3 is 11 amino acids long. CDR3 residues: CSVESGYEQYF.

The chain couples TRBV29-1 to TRBJ2-2; TCRdb picks TRBD2, but there is no DNA to check that call. The length of the CDR3 is 15 residues. Germline CDR1 SQVTM, CDR2 ANQGSEA. The CDR3: CSVTSGGAKIGELFF.

This sequence joins TRBV7-9 and TRBJ2-5; the TCRdb call, TRBD1, lacks DNA for checking. The length of the CDR3 is 14 residues. CDR1 SEHNR and CDR2 FQNEAQ come from the germline V gene (reference sequence). CDR3: CASSVSGGAETQYF.

The genes are TRBV7-6 and TRBJ2-1; lacking DNA, the TRBD1 call made by TCRdb goes unchecked. Per the germline V gene, CDR1 is SGHVS and CDR2 is FNYEAQ. The CDR3 is made up of 16 amino acids. CDR3 residues: CASSNPRQGAYNEQFF. Filled out from reference TRBV7-6 and TRBJ2-1, the complete variable domain reads GAGVSQSPRYKVTKRGQDVALRCDPISGHVSLYWYRQALGQGPEFLTYFNYEAQQDKSGLPNDRFSAERPEGSISTLTIQRTEQRDSAMYRCASSNPRQGAYNEQFFGPGTRLTVL.

The rearrangement joins TRBV29-1 to TRBJ2-3. The germline gives CDR1 SQVTM, CDR2 ANQGSEA. The CDR3 contains 16 residues. The CDR3 protein is CSVEDGTYPSTDTQYF.

The V gene is TRBV29-1, the J gene TRBJ2-1; TCRdb picks TRBD2, but there is no DNA to check that call. Germline CDR1 and CDR2: SQVTM and ANQGSEA. The CDR3 loop spans 15 amino acids. The CDR3 sequence is CSVAPASGTYNEQFF.

The gene calls are TRBV7-9 and TRBJ2-7; TCRdb proposes TRBD1, but this gene call is untestable without DNA. CDR1 is SEHNR, CDR2 FQNEAQ, per germline (reference sequence). This CDR3 is built from 14 residues. The CDR3 loop is CASSLPDRGYEKYF.

The J gene is TRBJ1-1, the V gene TRBV9; TCRdb returns TRBD1, unconfirmable since there is no DNA. Germline V CDR1 and CDR2: SGDLS, YYNGEE. The CDR3 loop spans 14 amino acids. The CDR3 region is CASSVDSGGTEAFF.

The chain carries TRBV12-3 or TRBV12-4 and TRBJ2-7; the TCRdb D gene call, TRBD1, has no DNA to confirm it. The CDR3 has 16 amino acids. CDR3: CASSLGRTGPPAEQYF.

The rearrangement uses TRBV6-6 and TRBJ2-7. From germline, CDR1 is MNHNY and CDR2 SVGAGI (reference sequence). CDR3 length equals 12 residues. The CDR3 sequence is CASSYSMSEQYF.

The CDR3 here is CSATLDRDSYEQYF. The chain employs TRBV20-1 and TRBJ2-7; as DNA is missing, the TRBD1 call by TCRdb cannot be tested. The V gene's germline CDR1 is DFQATT and CDR2 SNEGSKA (reference sequence). The CDR3 extends over 14 amino acids.

The gene calls are TRBV7-2 and TRBJ1-6. There are 17 residues in the CDR3. Looked up from germline, CDR1 is SGHTA and CDR2 is FQGNSA. CDR3 amino acids: CASSLALGSSYNSPLHF.

This rearrangement joins TRBV7-2 to TRBJ2-3; TCRdb gives TRBD2 as the D gene, but with no DNA this cannot be confirmed. This CDR3 has 15 residues. CDR1 is SGHTA, CDR2 FQGNSA, per germline. The CDR3 spells CASSLVGLNTDTQYF.

The chain recombines TRBV21-1 with TRBJ1-1; the TRBD1 assignment by TCRdb is unverifiable without DNA. TRBV21-1 counts as a pseudogene. The CDR3 consists of 15 residues. CDR3 protein: CASSVSGDANTEAFF.

The chain combines TRBV29-1 with TRBJ2-1. This CDR3 is 11 amino acids long. CDR1 and CDR2 from the germline V gene are SQVTM and ANQGSEA. The CDR3 region is CSVDSYNEQFF.

This chain connects TRBV19 to TRBJ2-2; TCRdb proposes TRBD1, but this gene call is untestable without DNA. Per the germline V gene, CDR1 is LNHDA and CDR2 is SQIVND (reference sequence). CDR3 length equals 16 residues. Here the CDR3 reads CASKFGSGQFTGELFF.

The chain joins TRBV5-5 to TRBJ2-1. This CDR3 has 15 residues. The germline V gene has CDR1 SGHKS and CDR2 YYEKEE (reference sequence). CDR3: CASSLAELPYNEQFF.

V gene TRBV19 combines with J gene TRBJ2-4; absent DNA, TCRdb's TRBD1 call cannot be checked. The CDR3 is 19 residues long. CDR1 and CDR2 (germline): LNHDA, SQIVND (reference sequence). The CDR3 is CASSISRSKTDREKNIQYF.

V usage is TRBV12-3 or TRBV12-4 and J usage is TRBJ1-1. The CDR3 has 14 residues. The CDR3 is CASSFQGPGTEAFF.

The chain carries TRBV7-9 and TRBJ2-7. This CDR3 is 14 amino acids long. Germline values: CDR1 SEHNR, CDR2 FQNEAQ (reference sequence). The CDR3 protein is CASSLGPRTYEQYF.

The V gene is TRBV6-2 or TRBV6-3, the J gene TRBJ2-7; checking the TCRdb D call of TRBD1 is not possible without DNA. CDR1 is MNHEY and CDR2 is SVGEGT in the germline V gene. This CDR3 is built from 15 residues. The CDR3 is CASNPTESPLDEQYF.